Reported below is one TCR beta chain. Its matching antigen is unknown. It was healthy bone marrow donors who served as donors. It was with 60 Vbeta and 13 Jbeta primers that the PCR ran. Profiling relied on immunoSEQ multiplex PCR, and the TCRdb table lists in-frame clones only, not all of them. The sample shows about 160,000 clones, 71% of them seen only once. The CDR3 extends over 14 amino acids. The germline CDR1 and CDR2 sequences are LNHDA and SQIVND (reference sequence). The trim removed 4 bases at V and 4 bases at J, leaving 4 bases unmatched. This sample stems from a study of cytomegalovirus exposure and HLA in healthy donors. Whole-study findings and limits: Analyzed later, most CMV-associated TCR beta chains appeared HLA-restricted. The classifier was said to identify cytomegalovirus status with high specificity and sensitivity.

The clonotype originates from a woman aged 25-40 years in good health and CMV-seronegative. V is TRBV19 and J is TRBJ1-5; the match to TRBD1 covers 7 bases. Sequences were obtained from PBMCs. CDR3 sequence reads: CASSKGAMNQPQHF. CDR3 sequence (DNA): TGTGCCAGTAGTAAGGGGGCGATGAATCAGCCCCAGCATTTT.